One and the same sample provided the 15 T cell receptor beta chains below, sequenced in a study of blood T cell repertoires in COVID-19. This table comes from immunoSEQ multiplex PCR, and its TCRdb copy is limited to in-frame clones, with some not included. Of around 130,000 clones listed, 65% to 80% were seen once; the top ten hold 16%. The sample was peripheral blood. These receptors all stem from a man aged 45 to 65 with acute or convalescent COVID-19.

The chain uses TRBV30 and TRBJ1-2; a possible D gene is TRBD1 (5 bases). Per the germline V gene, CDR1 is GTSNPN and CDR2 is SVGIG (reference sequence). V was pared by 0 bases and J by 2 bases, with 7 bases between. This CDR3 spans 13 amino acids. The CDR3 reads CAWSVPGNYGYTF. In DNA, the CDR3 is TGTGCCTGGAGTGTACCAGGGAACTATGGCTACACCTTC.

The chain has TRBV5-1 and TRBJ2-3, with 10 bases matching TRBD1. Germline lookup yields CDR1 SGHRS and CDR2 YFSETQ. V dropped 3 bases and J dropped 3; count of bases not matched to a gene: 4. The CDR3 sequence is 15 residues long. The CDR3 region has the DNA TGCGCCAGCAGCTGGCAGGGACAGGGGACAGATACGCAGTATTTT. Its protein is CASSWQGQGTDTQYF.

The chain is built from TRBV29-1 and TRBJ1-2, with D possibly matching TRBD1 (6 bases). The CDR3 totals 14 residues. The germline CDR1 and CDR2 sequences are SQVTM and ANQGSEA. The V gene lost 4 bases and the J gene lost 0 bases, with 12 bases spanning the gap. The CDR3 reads CSVVGGRANYGYTF. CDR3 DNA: TGCAGCGTTGTTGGGGGCCGAGCTAACTATGGCTACACCTTC.

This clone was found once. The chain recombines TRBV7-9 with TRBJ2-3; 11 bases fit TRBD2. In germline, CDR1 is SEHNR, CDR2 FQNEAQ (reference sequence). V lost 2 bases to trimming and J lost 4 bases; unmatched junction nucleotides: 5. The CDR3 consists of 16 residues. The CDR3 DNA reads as TGTGCCAGCAGCTTACGATTACTAGCGGGGGCAGATACGCAGTATTTT. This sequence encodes CASSLRLLAGADTQYF.

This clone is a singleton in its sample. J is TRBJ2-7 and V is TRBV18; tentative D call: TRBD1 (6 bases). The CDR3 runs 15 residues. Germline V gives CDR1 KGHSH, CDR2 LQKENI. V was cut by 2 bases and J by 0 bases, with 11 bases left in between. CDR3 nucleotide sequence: TGTGCCAGCTCACCATCGGGACACCCCTCCTACGAGCAGTACGTC. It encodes CASSPSGHPSYEQYV.

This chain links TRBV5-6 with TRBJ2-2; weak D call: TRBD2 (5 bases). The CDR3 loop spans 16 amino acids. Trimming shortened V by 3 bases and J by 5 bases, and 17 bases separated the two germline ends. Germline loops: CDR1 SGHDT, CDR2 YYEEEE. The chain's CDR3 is CASSSGTGLRTGELFF. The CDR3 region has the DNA TGTGCCAGCAGCTCCGGAACGGGGTTGAGGACCGGGGAGCTGTTTTTT.

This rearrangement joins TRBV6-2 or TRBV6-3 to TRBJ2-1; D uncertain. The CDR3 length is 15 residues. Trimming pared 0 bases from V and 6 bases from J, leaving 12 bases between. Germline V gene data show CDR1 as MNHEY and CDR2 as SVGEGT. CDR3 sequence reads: CASSYSRSYSNEQFF. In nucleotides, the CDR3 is TGTGCCAGCAGTTACTCGCGATCCTACAGCAATGAGCAGTTCTTC.

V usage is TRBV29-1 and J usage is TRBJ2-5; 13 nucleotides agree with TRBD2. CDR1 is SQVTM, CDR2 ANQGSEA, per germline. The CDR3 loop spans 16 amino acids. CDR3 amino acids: CSATAVRTSGGETQYF. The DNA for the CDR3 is TGCAGTGCGACGGCGGTTAGGACTAGCGGGGGTGAGACCCAGTACTTC. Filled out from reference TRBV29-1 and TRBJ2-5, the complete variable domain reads SAVISQKPSRDICQRGTSLTIQCQVDSQVTMMFWYRQQPGQSLTLIATANQGSEATYESGFVIDKFPISRPNLTFSTLTVSNMSPEDSSIYLCSATAVRTSGGETQYFGPGTRLLVL.

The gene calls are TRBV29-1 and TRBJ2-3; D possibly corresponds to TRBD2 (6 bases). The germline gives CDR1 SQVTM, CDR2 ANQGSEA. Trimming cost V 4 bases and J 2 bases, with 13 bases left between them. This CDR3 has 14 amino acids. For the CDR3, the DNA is TGCAGCGTTGTTGGCTCGGGGGACACAGATACGCAGTATTTT. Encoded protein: CSVVGSGDTDTQYF.

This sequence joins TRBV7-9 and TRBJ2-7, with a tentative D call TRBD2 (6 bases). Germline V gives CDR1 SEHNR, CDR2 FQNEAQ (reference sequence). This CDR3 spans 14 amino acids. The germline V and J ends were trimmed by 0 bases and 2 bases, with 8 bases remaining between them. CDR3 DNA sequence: TGTGCCAGCAGCTTAGCGGAGGGGACCTACGAGCAGTACTTC. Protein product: CASSLAEGTYEQYF.

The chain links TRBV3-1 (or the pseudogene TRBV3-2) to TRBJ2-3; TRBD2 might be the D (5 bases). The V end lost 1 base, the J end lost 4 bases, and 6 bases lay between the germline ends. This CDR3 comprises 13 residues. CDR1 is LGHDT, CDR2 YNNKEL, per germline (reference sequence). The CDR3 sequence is CASSQALADTQYF. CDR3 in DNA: TGTGCCAGCAGCCAAGCACTAGCAGATACGCAGTATTTT.

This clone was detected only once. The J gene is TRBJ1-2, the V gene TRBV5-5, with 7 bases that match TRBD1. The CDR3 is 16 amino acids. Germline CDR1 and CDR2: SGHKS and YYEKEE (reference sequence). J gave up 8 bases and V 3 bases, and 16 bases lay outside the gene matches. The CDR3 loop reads CASSSTGTALMRGYTF. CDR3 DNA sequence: TGTGCCAGCAGCTCAACCGGGACAGCCCTTATGAGGGGCTACACCTTC.

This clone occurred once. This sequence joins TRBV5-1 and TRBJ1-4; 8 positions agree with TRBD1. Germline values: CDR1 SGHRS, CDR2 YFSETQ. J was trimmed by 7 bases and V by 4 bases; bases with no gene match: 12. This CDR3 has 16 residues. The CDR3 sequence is CASSREGQGIGEKLFF. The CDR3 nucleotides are TGCGCCAGCAGCAGGGAAGGACAGGGTATCGGTGAAAAACTGTTTTTT.

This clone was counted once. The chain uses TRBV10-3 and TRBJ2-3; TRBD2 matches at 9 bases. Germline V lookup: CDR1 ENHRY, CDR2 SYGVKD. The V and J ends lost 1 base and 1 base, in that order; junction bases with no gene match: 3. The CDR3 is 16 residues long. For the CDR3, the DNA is TGTGCCATCAGTGAGTATAGCGGGGGCGGCACAGATACGCAGTATTTT. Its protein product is CAISEYSGGGTDTQYF.

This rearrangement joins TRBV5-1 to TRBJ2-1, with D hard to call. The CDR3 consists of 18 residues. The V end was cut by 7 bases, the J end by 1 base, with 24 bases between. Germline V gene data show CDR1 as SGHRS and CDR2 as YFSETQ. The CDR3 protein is CASASLTPRVDSYNEQFF. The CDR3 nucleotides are TGCGCCAGCGCCTCACTCACACCCCGGGTCGATTCCTACAATGAGCAGTTCTTC.